The text below deals with one T cell receptor beta chain. The antigen is not known. The length of the CDR3 is 13 residues. Germline V gives CDR1 SGHDT, CDR2 YYEEEE. V gave up 3 bases and J gave up 4 bases, with 11 bases separating them. The sample comes from a study of shared clonotypes between healthy human individuals. Turning to the study itself: Aged 18 to 49, the donors were a couple of women and a few men.

The study's findings and limits: Four donors held about 5% of naive CD4 clonotypes in common. Collection of samples was limited to blood; tissue repertoires likely differ.

This table comes from immunoSEQ multiplex PCR, and its TCRdb copy is limited to in-frame clones, with some not included. This repertoire shows about a million clones, about 74% found once; its top ten account for approximately 1.5%. The sequence derives from a man aged 18 to 30 in good health. The genes are TRBV5-6 and TRBJ2-7; maybe TRBD1 (5 bases). The sample consisted of memory CD4+ T cells sorted from blood. This sample's subset: CD45RA-negative fraction. CDR3 coding DNA: TGTGCCAGCAGCTCAGGGCCTGGATACGAGCAGTACTTC. Its protein product is CASSSGPGYEQYF.